What follows describes a single T cell receptor beta chain. It was with a sample-barcoded 5' primer and a J-beta primer mix that a second PCR of about 6 to 12 cycles was run. TCRdb processed the 5' RACE reads anew with MiXCR; each CDR3 protein has one entry. The data show around 870,000 distinct CDR3 sequences, with roughly 26% seen just once and roughly a sixth held by the top ten. This sample stems from a study of blood T cells in healthy people across ages. This receptor was taken from a woman older than 75 in good health. Sequencing was carried out using blood.

The DNA for the CDR3 is TGTGCCAGCAGTTCCGCCGGGACAGGGGGCGGTAATTCACCCCTCCACTTT. Translating it yields CASSSAGTGGGNSPLHF. V is TRBV27 and J is TRBJ1-6; 12 nucleotides agree with TRBD1. Germline CDR1 is MNHEY and CDR2 is SMNVEV (reference sequence). The CDR3 length is 17 residues. The junction had 7 bases not matched to a gene; V was cut back by 4 bases and J by 6 bases.